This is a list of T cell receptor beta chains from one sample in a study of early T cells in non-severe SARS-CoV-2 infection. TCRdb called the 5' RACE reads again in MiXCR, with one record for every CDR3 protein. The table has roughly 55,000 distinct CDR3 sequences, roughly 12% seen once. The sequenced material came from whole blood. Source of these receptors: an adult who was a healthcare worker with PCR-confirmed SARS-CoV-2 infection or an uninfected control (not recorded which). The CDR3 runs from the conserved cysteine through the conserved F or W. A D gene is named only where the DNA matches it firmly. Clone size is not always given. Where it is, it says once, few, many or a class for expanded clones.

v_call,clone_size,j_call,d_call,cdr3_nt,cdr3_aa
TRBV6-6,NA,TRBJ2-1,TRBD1,TGTGCCAGCAACACCGGGACAGGGCTTGAGAATGAGCAGTTCTTC,CASNTGTGLENEQFF
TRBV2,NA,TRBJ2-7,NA,TGTGCCAGCAGTTTACTGAGCTCCTACGAGCAGTACTTC,CASSLLSSYEQYF
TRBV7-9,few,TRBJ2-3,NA,TGTGCCACTCCCCCCGCGCCTACTAGCACAGATACGCAGTATTTT,CATPPAPTSTDTQYF
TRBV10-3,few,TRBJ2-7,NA,TGTGCCACCGGAGCCTTACAGGGCTCCTACGAGCAGTACTTC,CATGALQGSYEQYF
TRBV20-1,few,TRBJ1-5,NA,TGCAGTGCTAGAGATTACTGGGGGCATAAGGGTCAGCCCCAGCATTTT,CSARDYWGHKGQPQHF
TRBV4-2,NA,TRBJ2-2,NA,TGTGCCAGCAGCCTGAAGACGAGTCATACCGGGGAGCTGTTTTTT,CASSLKTSHTGELFF
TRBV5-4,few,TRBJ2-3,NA,TGTGCCAGTCGGGCAGGGAGCACAGATACGCAGTATTTT,CASRAGSTDTQYF
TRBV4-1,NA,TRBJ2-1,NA,TGCGCCAGCAGCCAAGTTGCGGGTTTGAACGAGCAGTTCTTC,CASSQVAGLNEQFF
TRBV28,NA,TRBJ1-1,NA,TGTGCCAATCTCTACGCTTTCTTT,CANLYAFF
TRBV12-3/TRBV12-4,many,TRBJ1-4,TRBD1,TGTGCCAGCAGCCTGACAGGGGCTAATGAAAAACTGTTTTTT,CASSLTGANEKLFF
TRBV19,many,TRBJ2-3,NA,TGTGCCAGTAGCCATGAACTCACAGATACGCAGTATTTT,CASSHELTDTQYF
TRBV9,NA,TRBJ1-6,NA,TGTGCCAGCAGCGGGCGGACATCGGGTTCACCCCTCCACTTT,CASSGRTSGSPLHF
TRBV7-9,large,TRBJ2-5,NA,TGTGCCAGCAGCTTCCTCAAAAATTCGGAGACCCAGTACTTC,CASSFLKNSETQYF
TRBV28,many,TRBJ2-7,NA,TGTGCCAGCAGTCCGACAGACCTCTCCTACGAGCAGTACTTC,CASSPTDLSYEQYF
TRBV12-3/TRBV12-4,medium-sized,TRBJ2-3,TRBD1,TGTGCCAGCAGTTTAGAGGGGGCCCCAGATACGCAGTATTTT,CASSLEGAPDTQYF
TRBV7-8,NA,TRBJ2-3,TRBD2,TGTGCCAGCAACTTACTAGCGGGGGGACCCCCAGATACGCAGTATTTT,CASNLLAGGPPDTQYF
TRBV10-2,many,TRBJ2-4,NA,TGCGCCAGCAGTGAGTCGGGGGCCATAGCCAAAAACATTCAGTACTTC,CASSESGAIAKNIQYF
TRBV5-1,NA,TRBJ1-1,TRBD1,TGCGCCAGCAGACCGGGACAGACAGGCGCTGAAGCTTTCTTT,CASRPGQTGAEAFF
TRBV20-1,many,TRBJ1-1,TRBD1,TGCAGTGCTAGAGCGCCGGGACAGAAGAACACTGAAGCTTTCTTT,CSARAPGQKNTEAFF
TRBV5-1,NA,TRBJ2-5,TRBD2,TGCGCCAGCAGCCGAGCGGGATCGGAGACCCAGTACTTC,CASSRAGSETQYF
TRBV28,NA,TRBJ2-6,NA,TGTGCCAGCATCTCATCCCAAAGCTCTGGGGCCAACGTCCTGACTTTC,CASISSQSSGANVLTF
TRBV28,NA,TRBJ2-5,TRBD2,TGTGCCAGCAGCCGACTAGCGGGGGAAGAGACCCAGTACTTC,CASSRLAGEETQYF
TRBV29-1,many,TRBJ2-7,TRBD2,TGCAGCGTTGCCTCGGGACTAGCGGGAACCTACGAGCAGTACTTC,CSVASGLAGTYEQYF
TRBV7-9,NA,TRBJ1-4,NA,TGTGCCAGCAGCCATGGGAGTTCAACTAATGAAAAACTGTTTTTT,CASSHGSSTNEKLFF
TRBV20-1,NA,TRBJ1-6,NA,TGCAGTGCTAGAGGGGCAGTAAATTCACCCCTCCACTTT,CSARGAVNSPLHF
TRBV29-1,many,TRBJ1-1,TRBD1,TGCAGCGCTAAGACAGGGATGAACACTGAAGCTTTCTTT,CSAKTGMNTEAFF
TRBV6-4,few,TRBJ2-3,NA,TGTGCCAGCAGTCCTGGCGGGGATCTCTGGGATACGCAGTATTTT,CASSPGGDLWDTQYF
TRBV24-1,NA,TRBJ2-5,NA,TGTGCCACCGGTTATATCTCGGGGGTAAAAGAGACCCAGTACTTC,CATGYISGVKETQYF
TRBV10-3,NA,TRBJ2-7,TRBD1,TGTGCCATCAGTGAGTCAGGACAGGGGGCAATCCACGAGCAGTACTTC,CAISESGQGAIHEQYF
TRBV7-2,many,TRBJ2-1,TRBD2,TGTGCCAGCAGGACTAGCGGGTACAATGAGCAGTTCTTC,CASRTSGYNEQFF
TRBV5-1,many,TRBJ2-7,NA,TGCGCCAGCAGCCCAGTTGGGGCGCCTTACTACGAGCAGTACTTC,CASSPVGAPYYEQYF
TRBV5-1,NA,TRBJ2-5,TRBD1,TGCGCCAGCAGATCCGGGACAGGGGATGAGACCCAGTACTTC,CASRSGTGDETQYF
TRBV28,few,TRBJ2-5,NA,TGTGCCAGCAGGGTACAGGGAGTAGAGACCCAGTACTTC,CASRVQGVETQYF
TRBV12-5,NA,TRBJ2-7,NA,TGTGCTAGTGCCCTGTCAGGGATGAACGAGCAGTACTTC,CASALSGMNEQYF
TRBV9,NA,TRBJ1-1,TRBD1,TGTGCCAGCAGCGTAGGGCAGGGGGCGACTGAAGCTTTCTTT,CASSVGQGATEAFF
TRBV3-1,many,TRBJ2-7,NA,TGTGCCAGCAGCCCGCTAGGGCTGGGAGACGAGCAGTACTTC,CASSPLGLGDEQYF
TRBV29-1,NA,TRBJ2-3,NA,TGCAGCGTTGTCGGAGGGCACGGCACAGATACGCAGTATTTT,CSVVGGHGTDTQYF
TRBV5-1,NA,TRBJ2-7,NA,TGCGCCAGCAGCCGAACAGGGACTCTTAACTCCTACGAGCAGTACTTC,CASSRTGTLNSYEQYF
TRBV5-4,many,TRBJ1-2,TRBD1,TGTGCCAGCAGCTTTTCGACAGGGGGCAACTATGGCTACACCTTC,CASSFSTGGNYGYTF
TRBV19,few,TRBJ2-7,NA,TGTGCCAGTAGGGGGTCCCCTTTCGGGACGGGTGATCGGACTACGGGCGAGCAGTACTTC,CASRGSPFGTGDRTTGEQYF
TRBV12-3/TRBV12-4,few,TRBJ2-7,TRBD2,TGTGCCAGCAGCCCCATGGCGGGGGCCTACGAGCAGTACTTC,CASSPMAGAYEQYF
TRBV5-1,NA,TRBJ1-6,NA,TGCGCCAGCAGCTTGGGGCAGGGAAGGAATAATTCACCCCTCCACTTT,CASSLGQGRNNSPLHF
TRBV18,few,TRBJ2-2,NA,TGTGCCAGCTCACCACCGAGCTCCCTGGCCGGGGAGCTGTTTTTT,CASSPPSSLAGELFF
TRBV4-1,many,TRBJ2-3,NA,TGCGCCAGCAGCCAAGTTGGGGCTACGCAGTATTTT,CASSQVGATQYF
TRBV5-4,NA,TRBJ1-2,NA,TGTGCCAGCAGCTCCCCGGGGACTCGGGGCTATGGCTACACCTTC,CASSSPGTRGYGYTF
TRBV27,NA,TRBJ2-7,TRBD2,TGTGCCAGCAGTTCTGGACTAGCGGGAGGGTACGAGCAGTACTTC,CASSSGLAGGYEQYF
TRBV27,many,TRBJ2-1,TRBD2,TGTGCCAGCAGTGCCCGACTCCTAGCGGGGGCCTACAATGAGCAGTTCTTC,CASSARLLAGAYNEQFF
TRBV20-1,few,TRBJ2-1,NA,TGCAGTGCTAGAGATGTTTCAGCGCATTATAGCTCCTACAATGAGCAGTTCTTC,CSARDVSAHYSSYNEQFF